The 24 T cell receptor beta chains below all came from one sample that was sequenced in a study of cytomegalovirus exposure and HLA in healthy donors (dated by TCRdb to the late 2010s). Library method: the immunoSEQ multiplex PCR assay. A mixture of 60 forward primers for TCR Vbeta segments and 13 reverse primers for TCR Jbeta segments was used in the multiplex PCR. TCRdb re-hosts the immuneACCESS table, in-frame sequences only. Its copies lack some clones; in the studies checked, an unresolved V gene accounts for under half of them, and the cause for the rest is not known. The sample table contains some 160,000 clones; only one count was recorded for approximately 80% of them. The top ten clonotypes cover approximately 6.8% of the sample. Material: PBMCs. Every receptor here comes from a woman aged 40 to 55 in good health and CMV-seropositive.

This chain uses TRBV19 with TRBJ1-2; 9 bases align to TRBD1. The V and J ends lost 5 bases and 9 bases, in that order; junction bases with no gene match: 4. Germline values: CDR1 LNHDA, CDR2 SQIVND (reference sequence). This CDR3 comprises 12 residues. CDR3 in amino acids: CASSFGQGSYTF. In DNA, the CDR3 is TGTGCCAGTAGTTTCGGACAGGGGAGCTACACCTTC. Based on the CDR3 plus reference TRBV19 and TRBJ1-2, the full variable domain is DGGITQSPKYLFRKEGQNVTLSCEQNLNHDAMYWYRQDPGQGLRLIYYSQIVNDFQKGDIAEGYSVSREKKESFPLTVTSAQKNPTAFYLCASSFGQGSYTFGSGTRLTVV.

This clone was seen repeatedly, ten times or more. The rearrangement joins TRBV5-6 to TRBJ1-2, with TRBD1 matching 8 bases. Germline V lookup: CDR1 SGHDT, CDR2 YYEEEE. The CDR3 is 14 residues long. Trimming at V came to 5 bases and at J to 4 bases, leaving 7 bases not matched to a gene. In nucleotides, the CDR3 is TGTGCCAGCAGAACCCCGGGACAGGCCTATGGCTACACCTTC. It specifies CASRTPGQAYGYTF.

V gene TRBV6-1 combines with J gene TRBJ2-3, with 11 bases fitting TRBD2. CDR3 length: 16 amino acids. J lost 7 bases, V lost 2 bases, and 8 bases had no gene match. Germline assignment: CDR1 MNHNS and CDR2 SASEGT. The CDR3 bases are TGTGCCAGCAGTGAAAAACTAGCGGGGGACACGAATACGCAGTATTTT. It yields the protein CASSEKLAGDTNTQYF.

The chain recombines TRBV7-8 with TRBJ2-7, with 7 nucleotides matching TRBD2. CDR3 length: 16 amino acids. Germline V gene lookup returns CDR1 SGHVS and CDR2 FQNEAQ. The V segment lost 1 base and the J segment 4 bases; nucleotides outside the gene matches: 10. The CDR3 DNA is TGTGCCAGCAGCTTAGGAGCCCCGGGGAGGGAGTACGAGCAGTACTTC. It encodes CASSLGAPGREYEQYF.

The chain recombines TRBV5-6 with TRBJ2-1; TRBD2 aligns across 8 bases. Losses at the gene ends were 0 bases for V and 9 bases for J; bases not matched to a gene: 11. Germline V gives CDR1 SGHDT, CDR2 YYEEEE. This CDR3 is 16 amino acids long. DNA for the CDR3: TGTGCCAGCAGCTTGGTCGGGGGGGCAATGTTGGGTGAGCAGTTCTTC. It yields the protein CASSLVGGAMLGEQFF.

The chain has TRBV5-5 and TRBJ1-2; TRBD1 agrees at 9 bases. Germline V gives CDR1 SGHKS, CDR2 YYEKEE (reference sequence). J was trimmed by 2 bases and V by 6 bases; bases with no gene match: 8. CDR3 length: 15 residues. The CDR3 nucleotides read TGTGCCAGCAACCCAACAGGGGGCGAGAACTATGGCTACACCTTC. It specifies CASNPTGGENYGYTF.

The chain is built from TRBV5-6 and TRBJ2-3; 10 bases fit TRBD1. CDR1 and CDR2 from the germline V gene are SGHDT and YYEEEE. The length of the CDR3 is 18 residues. The junction had 18 bases not matched to a gene; V was cut back by 7 bases and J by 4 bases. This CDR3 is CASFSRDRGGLRPDTQYF. CDR3 DNA: TGTGCCAGCTTCAGTCGGGACAGGGGCGGTCTGAGACCAGATACGCAGTATTTT. The full variable domain, completed using reference TRBV5-6 and TRBJ2-3, is DAGVTQSPTHLIKTRGQQVTLRCSPKSGHDTVSWYQQALGQGPQFIFQYYEEEERQRGNFPDRFSGHQFPNYSSELNVNALLLGDSALYLCASFSRDRGGLRPDTQYFGPGTRLTVL.

This chain uses TRBV28 with TRBJ2-3; 8 nucleotides agree with TRBD2. Germline loops: CDR1 MDHEN, CDR2 SYDVKM. CDR3 length: 15 amino acids. Trimming cost V 4 bases and J 3 bases; bases outside gene matches: 6. CDR3 in amino acids: CASSSGLVLTDTQYF. The CDR3, as DNA: TGTGCCAGCAGTTCGGGACTAGTGTTGACAGATACGCAGTATTTT.

The chain links TRBV7-2 to TRBJ2-7, with TRBD1 identical over 10 bases. The V segment lost 0 bases and the J segment 2 bases; nucleotides outside the gene matches: 4. Germline CDR1 is SGHTA and CDR2 is FQGNSA. CDR3 length: 16 amino acids. The CDR3 loop reads CASSLAGTGAPYEQYF. The CDR3 nucleotides read TGTGCCAGCAGCTTAGCCGGGACAGGGGCTCCCTACGAGCAGTACTTC.

The chain links TRBV5-4 to TRBJ2-7; perhaps TRBD2 as D (6 bases). Trimming took off 0 bases at V and 4 bases at J, with 11 bases between the two ends. CDR1 is SGHNT and CDR2 is YYREEE in the germline V gene (reference sequence). The CDR3 spans 14 residues. CDR3 coding DNA: TGTGCCAGCAGCTTGGGCGCGGCGGGGTACGAGCAGTACTTC. Its translation is CASSLGAAGYEQYF.

The rearrangement uses TRBV7-6 and TRBJ2-7; D remains ambiguous. The CDR3 is 12 residues long. Per the germline V gene, CDR1 is SGHVS and CDR2 is FNYEAQ. V was clipped by 1 base and J by 6 bases, with 7 bases between them. CDR3 residues: CASSLDNLEQYF. CDR3 coding DNA: TGTGCCAGCAGCTTAGATAATCTCGAGCAGTACTTC.

About this clone itself: Within the sample, other DNA sequences also encode this same CDR3. The chain combines TRBV5-1 with TRBJ2-3, with D perhaps matching TRBD2 (5 bases). Between the trimmed V and J ends, which lost 4 bases and 6 bases, there was a span of 9 bases. Germline CDR1 and CDR2: SGHRS and YFSETQ. The CDR3 extends over 12 amino acids. The CDR3 region is CASSREGDTQYF. For the CDR3, the DNA is TGCGCCAGCAGCCGTGAGGGTGATACGCAGTATTTT.

This clone was counted a single time. The chain links TRBV7-3 to TRBJ1-5, with D perhaps TRBD1 (5 bases). Germline values: CDR1 SGHTA, CDR2 FQGTGA. The ends were cut back, 2 bases at V and 0 bases at J, with 11 bases in the middle. The CDR3 runs to 16 residues. Here the CDR3 DNA reads TGTGCCAGCAGCTTAGGGGCAGGCGTTAGCAATCAGCCCCAGCATTTT. Translated, it gives CASSLGAGVSNQPQHF.

This chain links TRBV5-4 with TRBJ1-2; D unclear. The CDR3 is 14 amino acids. CDR1 and CDR2 from the germline V gene are SGHNT and YYREEE (reference sequence). V shed 2 bases and J shed 0 bases, with 8 bases lying between them. The CDR3 loop is CASSLSSANYGYTF. CDR3 sequence (DNA): TGTGCCAGCAGCTTATCCTCAGCTAACTATGGCTACACCTTC.

CDR3 loop: CASKRDPETYGYTF. CDR3 bases: TGTGCCAGCAAGAGGGATCCGGAAACCTATGGCTACACCTTC. This chain links TRBV2 with TRBJ1-2, with no clear D. Trimming took 7 bases from V and 4 from J, leaving 16 bases between them. Germline CDR1 and CDR2: SNHLY and FYNNEI. CDR3 length: 14 residues.

The chain uses TRBV19 and TRBJ2-1; 10 bases are shared with TRBD2. This CDR3 region has 15 residues. The V segment lost 5 bases and the J segment 8 bases; nucleotides outside the gene matches: 9. Per the germline V gene, CDR1 is LNHDA and CDR2 is SQIVND (reference sequence). CDR3 DNA sequence: TGTGCCAGTAGTTCCAGCGGGGGGGCGGTAGATGAGCAGTTCTTC. This sequence encodes CASSSSGGAVDEQFF.

The chain uses TRBV10-3 and TRBJ2-1; 11 nucleotides agree with TRBD2. Germline assignment: CDR1 ENHRY and CDR2 SYGVKD. V lost 8 bases to trimming and J lost 9 bases; unmatched junction nucleotides: 12. The CDR3 sequence is 15 residues long. CDR3 in amino acids: CAIGLLAGEGSEQFF. The CDR3 DNA follows: TGTGCCATCGGCCTACTAGCGGGGGAGGGCAGTGAGCAGTTCTTC.

The chain joins TRBV19 to TRBJ2-2; no definite D call. This CDR3 comprises 17 residues. V shed 0 bases and J shed 0 bases, with 11 bases lying between them. CDR1 is LNHDA, CDR2 SQIVND, per germline (reference sequence). CDR3 in DNA: TGTGCCAGTAGTATAGATCGCCCAACAGCGAACACCGGGGAGCTGTTTTTT. This encodes CASSIDRPTANTGELFF.

This chain uses TRBV5-1 with TRBJ1-3; unclear D gene. Trimming pared 3 bases from V and 4 bases from J, leaving 5 bases between. The CDR3 spans 12 residues. Germline CDR1 is SGHRS and CDR2 is YFSETQ. The CDR3 bases are TGCGCCAGCAGCTCCGAGGGAAACACCATATATTTT. Protein product: CASSSEGNTIYF.

This clone was found once. V gene TRBV6-5 combines with J gene TRBJ1-1; TRBD1 matches 7 bases. The CDR3 covers 13 residues. With V trimmed by 1 base and J by 6 bases, 2 bases remained unmatched. Per germline, CDR1 MNHEY and CDR2 SVGAGI. The CDR3 spells CASSYLGQAEAFF. The CDR3 DNA reads TGTGCCAGCAGTTACTTAGGACAGGCTGAAGCTTTCTTT.

This sequence joins TRBV30 and TRBJ1-1, with D unclear. The CDR3 consists of 11 residues. Trimming took 4 bases from V and 11 from J, leaving 14 bases between them. CDR1 is GTSNPN, CDR2 SVGIG, per germline (reference sequence). DNA for the CDR3: TGTGCCTGGACTCGGGGATTAGAGGCTTTCTTT. Translating it yields CAWTRGLEAFF. Variable domain in full (rest from reference TRBV30 and TRBJ1-1): SQTIHQWPATLVQPVGSPLSLECTVEGTSNPNLYWYRQAAGRGLQLLFYSVGIGQISSEVPQNLSASRPQDRQFILSSKKLLLSDSGFYLCAWTRGLEAFFGQGTRLTVV.

The chain combines TRBV19 with TRBJ2-3; TRBD1 matches 7 bases. J was trimmed by 3 bases and V by 10 bases; bases with no gene match: 7. CDR3 size: 13 residues. CDR1 LNHDA and CDR2 SQIVND come from the germline V gene (reference sequence). CDR3 DNA: TGTGCCACCCGTCAACAGGGGACAGATACGCAGTATTTT. Encoded protein: CATRQQGTDTQYF.

V is TRBV5-4 and J is TRBJ2-1; 10 positions agree with TRBD1. J lost 4 bases, V lost 5 bases, and 9 bases had no gene match. The CDR3 has 16 residues. CDR1 and CDR2 (germline): SGHNT, YYREEE (reference sequence). In nucleotides, the CDR3 is TGTGCCAGCAGTCAATGGAGGACAGGGGGGTACAATGAGCAGTTCTTC. It yields the protein CASSQWRTGGYNEQFF.

The chain uses TRBV5-1 and TRBJ2-3; TRBD2 matches 8 bases. Trimming removed 0 bases from V and 5 bases from J; junction bases left unmatched: 11. The CDR3 is 17 amino acids. The germline CDR1 and CDR2 sequences are SGHRS and YFSETQ. In DNA, the CDR3 is TGCGCCAGCAGCTTGGAGGGGCGGGGACTAGGGCAAGATACGCAGTATTTT. Its protein product is CASSLEGRGLGQDTQYF.